These 9 T cell receptor beta chains were all obtained from the same sample, sequenced in a study of response to subunit inactivated influenza vaccine. MiXCR, run by TCRdb on the RT-PCR reads, gives a single entry per CDR3 protein. The sample holds over 750,000 distinct CDR3 sequences, around 20% seen once. This sample comprised PBMCs from blood, obtained about 5 days after vaccination. The source is a man between 50 and 59 years old who received an inactivated influenza vaccine.

This clonotype was detected ten times or more. V and J are TRBV7-2 and TRBJ2-1, with 10 nucleotides matching TRBD2. The CDR3 is made up of 15 amino acids. Trimming took 5 bases from V and 2 from J; bases not matched to a gene: 3. From germline, CDR1 is SGHTA and CDR2 FQGNSA. The CDR3 here is CASSILAGTYNEQFF. The CDR3 bases are TGTGCCAGCAGCATACTAGCGGGGACCTACAATGAGCAGTTCTTC. Looking up the rest from reference TRBV7-2 and TRBJ2-1 gives the full variable domain: GAGVSQSPSNKVTEKGKDVELRCDPISGHTALYWYRQSLGQGLEFLIYFQGNSAPDKSGLPSDRFSAERTGGSVSTLTIQRTQQEDSAVYLCASSILAGTYNEQFFGPGTRLTVL.

This clonotype has only a few counts. The chain combines TRBV6-1 with TRBJ1-5; 8 bases fit TRBD1. The CDR3 extends over 15 amino acids. The trim removed 6 bases at V and 0 bases at J, leaving 4 bases unmatched. Germline CDR1 MNHNS, CDR2 SASEGT. CDR3 DNA sequence: TGTGCCAGCAGACGGGACAGGAGTAGCAATCAGCCCCAGCATTTT. Protein: CASRRDRSSNQPQHF.

This clonotype occurred a few times. This chain joins TRBV10-3 and TRBJ2-7, with TRBD2 as a possible D gene (5 bases). This CDR3 region has 15 residues. The V end lost 3 bases, the J end lost 4 bases, and 16 bases lay between the germline ends. The germline V gene encodes CDR1 ENHRY and CDR2 SYGVKD. The CDR3: CAISDGNGDGYEQYF. The CDR3 DNA follows: TGTGCCATCAGTGATGGTAACGGGGATGGGTACGAGCAGTACTTC.

This clonotype was seen at least ten times. The chain recombines TRBV12-3 or TRBV12-4 with TRBJ2-7, with D possibly matching TRBD2 (6 bases). Deletions cut 3 bases from V and 0 bases from J, with 9 bases between. This CDR3 is 14 amino acids long. The DNA of the CDR3 is TGTGCCAGCAGTTTGGGCGGGGACTCCTACGAGCAGTACTTC. Translation gives CASSLGGDSYEQYF.

The sample holds a few counts of this clonotype. The chain has TRBV3-1 and TRBJ2-7; D is perhaps TRBD2 (7 bases). The CDR3 is 14 residues long. Per germline, CDR1 LGHDT and CDR2 YNNKEL (reference sequence). Trimming removed 5 bases from V and 2 bases from J, with 13 bases in between. The CDR3 DNA reads as TGTGCCAGCAGCGGGATGGGGGGGCCCTACGAGCAGTACTTC. Translation gives CASSGMGGPYEQYF.

The sample holds many counts of this clonotype. This chain uses TRBV4-3 with TRBJ2-1; D remains ambiguous. This CDR3 contains 13 residues. The ends were cut back, 4 bases at V and 9 bases at J, with 13 bases in the middle. Germline CDR1 is LGHNA and CDR2 is YSLEER. CDR3 sequence reads: CASSPNSYGEQFF. The CDR3 DNA follows: TGCGCCAGCAGCCCCAACTCCTACGGTGAGCAGTTCTTC.

This sequence joins TRBV28 and TRBJ2-5, with 7 nucleotides matching TRBD2. The CDR3 has 16 amino acids. V lost 7 bases, J lost 3 bases, and 14 bases stayed unmatched. The germline V gene has CDR1 MDHEN and CDR2 SYDVKM. In DNA form, the CDR3 reads TGTGCCAGCACCCTAGGGACTGCGGGAGTTGAAGAGACCCAGTACTTC. Translating it yields CASTLGTAGVEETQYF.

This clonotype was seen a few times. The chain combines TRBV29-1 with TRBJ2-3, with D tentatively TRBD1 (5 bases). Deletions cut 6 bases from V and 0 bases from J, with 13 bases between. The CDR3 loop spans 14 amino acids. Germline V gene sequence: CDR1 SQVTM, CDR2 ANQGSEA. The CDR3 nucleotides are TGCAGCGTCGCGACAGCTACTAGCACAGATACGCAGTATTTT. It specifies CSVATATSTDTQYF.

This clonotype occurred many times. The J gene is TRBJ1-6, the V gene TRBV4-3; a possible D gene is TRBD1 (6 bases). The germline V gene encodes CDR1 LGHNA and CDR2 YSLEER. The CDR3 has 15 residues. V shed 4 bases and J shed 7 bases, with 14 bases lying between them. CDR3 loop: CASSPGHPGNSPLHF. DNA for the CDR3: TGCGCCAGCAGCCCGGGACACCCGGGGAATTCACCCCTCCACTTT.